This T cell receptor beta chain was identified during a study of T cells in Graves' hyperthyroidism and ophthalmopathy. Notes on the study in general: Appearing also in blood were most of the thyroid clonotypes expanded above 0.001. Ophthalmopathy was distinguished from stable hyperthyroidism by 13 V-J signatures.

The table lists this clonotype with many counts. Antigen specificity is unknown. The CDR3 has 13 amino acids. Germline CDR1 is SNHLY and CDR2 is FYNNEI. V lost 7 bases to trimming and J lost 7 bases; unmatched junction nucleotides: 6. Amplified TCR beta CDR3 regions came from RNA transcripts. Using the HTBI primer set, a first-round RT-PCR was run on the TCR CDR3. Using its own MiXCR run on the multiplex PCR reads, TCRdb lists one record per CDR3 protein. The sample shows about 560,000 distinct CDR3 sequences, 14% of them seen only once. For the diagnoses, clinical symptoms, serum thyroxine and TRAb, thyroid ultrasound and orbital computed tomography were used.

This clonotype was sampled from a woman aged 40 to 49 with Graves' hyperthyroidism. The sample consisted of blood. V gene TRBV2 combines with J gene TRBJ2-1; TRBD2 matches at 8 bases. Here the CDR3 DNA reads TGTGCCAGCACTGAGCGGGAGATAAATGAGCAGTTCTTC. It specifies CASTEREINEQFF.